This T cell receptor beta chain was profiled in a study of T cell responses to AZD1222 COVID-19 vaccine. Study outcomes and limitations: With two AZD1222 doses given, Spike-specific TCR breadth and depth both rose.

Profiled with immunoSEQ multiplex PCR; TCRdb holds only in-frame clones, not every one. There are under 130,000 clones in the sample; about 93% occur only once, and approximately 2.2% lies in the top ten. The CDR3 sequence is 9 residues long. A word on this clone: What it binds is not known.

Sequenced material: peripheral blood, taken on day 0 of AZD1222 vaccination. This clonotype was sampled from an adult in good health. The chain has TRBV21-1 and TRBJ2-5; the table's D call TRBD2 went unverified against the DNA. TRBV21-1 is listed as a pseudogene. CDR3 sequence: CASLKTQYF. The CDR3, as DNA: TGTGCCAGCTTAAAGACCCAGTACTTC.